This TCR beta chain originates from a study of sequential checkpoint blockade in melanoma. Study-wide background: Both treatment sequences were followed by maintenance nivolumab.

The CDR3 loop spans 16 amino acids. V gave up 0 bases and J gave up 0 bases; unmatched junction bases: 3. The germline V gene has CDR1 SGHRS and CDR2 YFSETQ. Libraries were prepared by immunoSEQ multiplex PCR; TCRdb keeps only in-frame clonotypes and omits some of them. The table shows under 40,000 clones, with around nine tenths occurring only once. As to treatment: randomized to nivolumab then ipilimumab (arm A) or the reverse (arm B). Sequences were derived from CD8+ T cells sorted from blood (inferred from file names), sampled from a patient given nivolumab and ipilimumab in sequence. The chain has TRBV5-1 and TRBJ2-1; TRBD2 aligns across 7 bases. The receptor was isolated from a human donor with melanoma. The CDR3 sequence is CASSLGLAGSYNEQFF. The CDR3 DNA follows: TGCGCCAGCAGCTTGGGACTAGCAGGCTCCTACAATGAGCAGTTCTTC.